A single sample gave rise to the 26 T cell receptor beta chains below, sequenced in a study of shared clonotypes between healthy human individuals. Terminally differentiated effector memory CD45RA+ cells were excluded by CCR7 positive selection of CD45RO-negative cells. Clones were read by immunoSEQ multiplex PCR, and TCRdb kept only the in-frame ones, dropping some. This table holds some 2,000,000 clones, over 85% found once. The source material was naive CD8+ T cells sorted from blood. The receptors were sampled from a man younger than 35 in good health.

This rearrangement joins TRBV7-9 to TRBJ2-1; TRBD2 aligns across 8 bases. V was pared by 1 base and J by 9 bases, with 2 bases of the junction left unmatched. CDR3 length: 13 amino acids. The germline gives CDR1 SEHNR, CDR2 FQNEAQ (reference sequence). The CDR3 bases are TGTGCCAGCAGCTTAGGGACTAGCTTTGAGCAGTTCTTC. This gives the protein CASSLGTSFEQFF. Based on the CDR3 plus reference TRBV7-9 and TRBJ2-1, the full variable domain is DTGVSQNPRHKITKRGQNVTFRCDPISEHNRLYWYRQTLGQGPEFLTYFQNEAQLEKSRLLSDRFSAERPKGSFSTLEIQRTEQGDSAMYLCASSLGTSFEQFFGPGTRLTVL.

The chain has TRBV28 and TRBJ1-2, with D possibly matching TRBD1 (5 bases). Germline V gives CDR1 MDHEN, CDR2 SYDVKM. V lost 6 bases to trimming and J lost 0 bases, with 20 bases between them. There are 17 residues in the CDR3. The CDR3 nucleotides are TGTGCCAGCAGCTACCCCGGGACGTACGAGGCTAACTATGGCTACACCTTC. This translates into CASSYPGTYEANYGYTF.

The V call is TRBV19, the J call TRBJ2-3; D is undetermined. The CDR3 totals 15 residues. Germline-derived CDR1 and CDR2 are LNHDA and SQIVND (reference sequence). Trimming removed 5 bases at V and 0 bases at J, with 12 bases between. The CDR3 DNA is TGTGCCAGTAGTCGCCTAATGACTAGCACAGATACGCAGTATTTT. Translated: CASSRLMTSTDTQYF.

The chain carries TRBV12-1 and TRBJ2-7; whether TRBD2, the table's D call, matches the DNA was not checked. TRBV12-1 is a pseudogene segment. The CDR3 spans 13 residues. CDR3 sequence reads: CASSFNLADEQYF. DNA for the CDR3: TGTGCCAGCAGCTTTAACCTAGCGGACGAGCAGTACTTC.

With regard to this clone: This sample includes further DNA sequences coding for the same CDR3. Written as DNA, the CDR3 is TGTGCCAGCAGCGTAGCAGCTAGCGGCACCTACGAGCAGTACTTC. Protein: CASSVAASGTYEQYF. This chain uses TRBV9 with TRBJ2-7, with 7 bases that match TRBD2. CDR3 length equals 15 residues. Losses at the gene ends were 0 bases for V and 2 bases for J; bases not matched to a gene: 5. Germline loops: CDR1 SGDLS, CDR2 YYNGEE.

V and J are TRBV7-8 and TRBJ2-3; D remains ambiguous. V lost 2 bases to trimming and J lost 2 bases, with 11 bases between them. Germline CDR1 is SGHVS and CDR2 is FQNEAQ. This CDR3 has 15 amino acids. CDR3: CASSLQTELTDTQYF. CDR3 nucleotides: TGTGCCAGCAGCTTACAAACAGAGCTCACAGATACGCAGTATTTT.

This chain uses TRBV29-1 with TRBJ2-3, with D perhaps matching TRBD1 or TRBD2 (6 bases each). V lost 1 base and J 5 bases, leaving 13 bases between the germline ends. CDR3 length: 14 residues. Per the germline V gene, CDR1 is SQVTM and CDR2 is ANQGSEA. This CDR3 is CSVEVSGAGDTQYF. In nucleotides, the CDR3 is TGCAGCGTTGAAGTTTCGGGGGCGGGAGATACGCAGTATTTT.

V gene TRBV7-8 combines with J gene TRBJ1-1, with unresolved D. Germline CDR1 SGHVS, CDR2 FQNEAQ. This CDR3 contains 12 residues. V lost 3 bases and J 5 bases, leaving 7 bases between the germline ends. CDR3 DNA sequence: TGTGCCAGCAGCTTCCTGGGGACTGAAGCTTTCTTT. This translates into CASSFLGTEAFF.

The CDR3 DNA follows: TGTGCCAGCAGCTTGGGGACGGTCGAGACCCAGTACTTC. Translating gives CASSLGTVETQYF. The rearrangement uses TRBV5-4 and TRBJ2-5; D call uncertain. This CDR3 contains 13 residues. V was shortened by 0 bases and J by 5 bases, with 8 bases between the two germline ends. Germline V CDR1 and CDR2: SGHNT, YYREEE (reference sequence).

The chain has TRBV5-6 and TRBJ2-1; D is unresolved. Germline V gene data show CDR1 as SGHDT and CDR2 as YYEEEE. The ends were cut back, 3 bases at V and 0 bases at J, with 19 bases in the middle. The CDR3 covers 18 residues. The CDR3 bases are TGTGCCAGCAGCTCAACGACTTTAACCTTAAACTCCTACAATGAGCAGTTCTTC. Translating gives CASSSTTLTLNSYNEQFF. Supplemented by reference TRBV5-6 and TRBJ2-1, the full variable domain reads DAGVTQSPTHLIKTRGQQVTLRCSPKSGHDTVSWYQQALGQGPQFIFQYYEEEERQRGNFPDRFSGHQFPNYSSELNVNALLLGDSALYLCASSSTTLTLNSYNEQFFGPGTRLTVL.

CDR3 loop: CASSTRLAGENNEQFF. The CDR3 DNA reads TGTGCCAGCAGCACCCGACTAGCGGGGGAGAACAATGAGCAGTTCTTC. The rearrangement joins TRBV13 to TRBJ2-1, with 12 bases lining up with TRBD2. After removal of 5 bases from V and 5 bases from J, the junction contained 7 bases not matched to a gene. Looked up from germline, CDR1 is PRHDT and CDR2 is FYEKMQ (reference sequence). CDR3 length: 16 residues.

For this clone: The same CDR3 can be traced to other DNA sequences in this sample. This chain links TRBV6-5 with TRBJ2-1, with D perhaps TRBD2 (6 bases). V lost 1 base and J lost 7, with 8 bases in between. Germline V gene sequence: CDR1 MNHEY, CDR2 SVGAGI. The CDR3 sequence is 13 residues long. CDR3: CASSYLGGNEQFF. The DNA for the CDR3 is TGTGCCAGCAGTTACTTGGGAGGAAATGAGCAGTTCTTC.

The V and J genes are TRBV4-1 and TRBJ2-7; 8 bases match TRBD1. Germline V lookup: CDR1 MGHRA, CDR2 YSYEKL. V shed 0 bases and J 6 bases; nucleotides not matched to a gene: 7. This CDR3 is 15 amino acids long. The CDR3 DNA sequence: TGCGCCAGCAGCCAAGAGGGAACAGGGGGAATCGAGCAGTACTTC. Its translation: CASSQEGTGGIEQYF.

The chain has TRBV7-9 and TRBJ1-2; 9 bases match TRBD1. V lost 4 bases, J lost 6 bases, and 9 bases stayed unmatched. The CDR3 length is 15 residues. Germline CDR1 is SEHNR and CDR2 is FQNEAQ (reference sequence). The CDR3, as DNA: TGTGCCAGCAGCTGGGGACAGGGAGAGATGAATGGCTACACCTTC. Translation gives CASSWGQGEMNGYTF.

The J gene is TRBJ2-5, the V gene TRBV4-1, with D hard to call. This CDR3 is built from 16 residues. With 0 bases removed from V and 2 bases from J, the gap between germline ends came to 13 bases. Looked up from germline, CDR1 is MGHRA and CDR2 is YSYEKL. DNA for the CDR3: TGCGCCAGCAGCCAAGAACCCCGAACAGCACAAGAGACCCAGTACTTC. It yields the protein CASSQEPRTAQETQYF.

The chain links TRBV9 to TRBJ1-2, with D possibly TRBD1 on 5 matching bases. The CDR3 runs 14 residues. The ends were cut back, 4 bases at V and 7 bases at J, with 17 bases in the middle. The germline V gene encodes CDR1 SGDLS and CDR2 YYNGEE. Written as DNA, the CDR3 is TGTGCCAGCAGCTCGGGGCGCGTGATGTTTGGCTACACCTTC. Residues: CASSSGRVMFGYTF.

Notes on this clone: This sample includes further DNA sequences coding for the same CDR3. In DNA, the CDR3 is TGTGCCAGCAGCGTAGCTCGGGACCCCTACGAGCAGTACTTC. Encoded protein: CASSVARDPYEQYF. The genes are TRBV9 and TRBJ2-7, with D perhaps being TRBD1 or TRBD2 (5 bases each). V gave up 0 bases and J gave up 2 bases, with 9 bases separating them. CDR3 length: 14 amino acids. The germline gives CDR1 SGDLS, CDR2 YYNGEE.

The gene calls are TRBV27 and TRBJ1-1; 12 bases agree with TRBD1. The CDR3 loop spans 16 amino acids. The J segment lost 6 bases and the V segment lost 3 bases, leaving 8 bases of the junction unmatched. CDR1 MNHEY and CDR2 SMNVEV come from the germline V gene (reference sequence). This chain's CDR3 is CASSFTLGQGASEAFF. The CDR3 DNA follows: TGTGCCAGCAGTTTCACCCTGGGACAGGGGGCCTCTGAAGCTTTCTTT.

The rearrangement uses TRBV5-6 and TRBJ1-1; D call uncertain. V shed 3 bases and J shed 1 base, with 13 bases lying between them. The CDR3 covers 15 residues. In germline, CDR1 is SGHDT, CDR2 YYEEEE. CDR3 residues: CASSSLWEGNTEAFF. The CDR3, as DNA: TGTGCCAGCAGCTCGTTATGGGAAGGGAACACTGAAGCTTTCTTT.

Worth noting for this clone: At the DNA level, this CDR3 is encoded by other sequences in the same sample as well. The chain recombines TRBV9 with TRBJ1-1, with 7 bases that match TRBD1. Germline V lookup: CDR1 SGDLS, CDR2 YYNGEE. The V gene end was trimmed by 0 bases and the J gene end by 4 bases; junction bases not matched to a gene: 3. The CDR3 is 14 residues long. The CDR3 protein is CASSVASGGTEAFF. The CDR3 bases are TGTGCCAGCAGCGTAGCCTCAGGGGGCACTGAAGCTTTCTTT.

The rearrangement uses TRBV2 and TRBJ1-2, with TRBD1 identical over 9 bases. The CDR3 runs 16 residues. Germline loops: CDR1 SNHLY, CDR2 FYNNEI. J lost 2 bases, V lost 6 bases, and 10 bases had no gene match. CDR3 sequence (DNA): TGTGCCAGCAGCCTAACCGTACAGGGGGCGAACTATGGCTACACCTTC. It codes for CASSLTVQGANYGYTF.

This chain joins TRBV7-9 and TRBJ1-2; TRBD1 is a possible D gene (6 bases). The V gene's germline CDR1 is SEHNR and CDR2 FQNEAQ (reference sequence). The CDR3 consists of 15 residues. The V end lost 1 base, the J end lost 4 bases, and 13 bases lay between the germline ends. CDR3 in amino acids: CASSLVETGIYGYTF. Written as DNA, the CDR3 is TGTGCCAGCAGCTTAGTCGAAACAGGGATCTATGGCTACACCTTC. The variable domain in full, with the rest retrieved from reference TRBV7-9 and TRBJ1-2, is DTGVSQNPRHKITKRGQNVTFRCDPISEHNRLYWYRQTLGQGPEFLTYFQNEAQLEKSRLLSDRFSAERPKGSFSTLEIQRTEQGDSAMYLCASSLVETGIYGYTFGSGTRLTVV.

The rearrangement joins TRBV4-1 to TRBJ2-7; a weak D match, TRBD1 (6 bases). Between the trimmed V and J ends, which lost 1 base and 2 bases, there was a span of 12 bases. The CDR3 loop spans 15 amino acids. Germline V lookup: CDR1 MGHRA, CDR2 YSYEKL. The CDR3 reads CASSQVVQGPYEQYF. CDR3 coding DNA: TGCGCCAGCAGCCAAGTGGTACAGGGCCCCTACGAGCAGTACTTC.

The rearrangement joins TRBV10-1 to TRBJ2-1; D ambiguous. V was cut by 0 bases and J by 1 base, with 7 bases left in between. CDR3 length equals 15 residues. Germline CDR1 and CDR2: WNHNN and SYGVQD (reference sequence). The CDR3 sequence: CASSESMVSYNEQFF. As DNA, the CDR3 is TGCGCCAGCAGTGAGTCGATGGTTTCCTACAATGAGCAGTTCTTC.

With respect to this clone: Other nucleotide sequences from this sample produce the same CDR3. The chain uses TRBV7-9 and TRBJ1-2; possible D gene TRBD1, 5 bases. CDR1 and CDR2 (germline): SEHNR, FQNEAQ (reference sequence). This CDR3 has 12 amino acids. V lost 3 bases to trimming and J lost 6 bases, with 8 bases between them. CDR3 sequence: CASSFGGDGYTF. The CDR3 DNA sequence: TGTGCCAGCAGCTTCGGGGGGGATGGCTACACCTTC.

As regards this clone: Within the sample, other DNA sequences also encode this same CDR3. The genes are TRBV4-1 and TRBJ2-7; TRBD1 matches at 7 bases. The length of the CDR3 is 13 residues. Germline V lookup: CDR1 MGHRA, CDR2 YSYEKL. V dropped 0 bases and J dropped 7; count of bases not matched to a gene: 3. The CDR3 nucleotides read TGCGCCAGCAGCCAAGACAGGGGGTATGAGCAGTACTTC. It translates to CASSQDRGYEQYF.